Following are 12 T cell receptor beta chains from one sample sequenced in a study of a mutant IDH1 vaccine in newly diagnosed glioma. This table comes from immunoSEQ multiplex PCR, and its TCRdb copy is limited to in-frame clones, with some not included. The repertoire holds around 31,000 clones, with 81% as singletons. Antigens of these TCRs are unknown. Documented time point: week 35, safety follow-up. Vaccination used 300 ug of mutant IDH1 20-mer peptide per dose, with topical imiquimod. Specimen: PBMCs, collected from a glioma patient whose treatment included an IDH1 peptide vaccine. These receptors all come from a man aged 25-45 years with glioma.

The chain carries TRBV11-3 and TRBJ1-1, with D uncertain. Looked up from germline, CDR1 is SGHNT and CDR2 is YENEEA. There are 13 residues in the CDR3. V dropped 1 base and J dropped 1 base, with 4 bases sitting between them. CDR3 region: CASSLAENTEAFF. The CDR3, as DNA: TGTGCCAGCAGCTTAGCCGAGAACACTGAAGCTTTCTTT.

The chain has TRBV27 and TRBJ2-2, with D hard to call. In germline, CDR1 is MNHEY, CDR2 SMNVEV (reference sequence). Trimming stripped 5 bases from V and 0 bases from J, with 7 bases between. CDR3 length equals 14 residues. DNA for the CDR3: TGTGCCAGCAGTCCAGGTTCGAACACCGGGGAGCTGTTTTTT. Protein: CASSPGSNTGELFF.

This sequence joins TRBV7-9 and TRBJ2-5; D is perhaps TRBD2 (5 bases). CDR3 length equals 16 residues. Germline loops: CDR1 SEHNR, CDR2 FQNEAQ (reference sequence). V dropped 1 base and J dropped 5 bases, with 17 bases sitting between them. CDR3 loop: CASSLVVVLAVETQYF. CDR3 coding DNA: TGTGCCAGCAGCTTAGTGGTGGTGCTAGCCGTTGAGACCCAGTACTTC. The whole variable domain, filled in from reference TRBV7-9 and TRBJ2-5, reads DTGVSQNPRHKITKRGQNVTFRCDPISEHNRLYWYRQTLGQGPEFLTYFQNEAQLEKSRLLSDRFSAERPKGSFSTLEIQRTEQGDSAMYLCASSLVVVLAVETQYFGPGTRLLVL.

The J gene is TRBJ1-5, the V gene TRBV2, with D tentatively TRBD1 (6 bases). The CDR3 is 16 amino acids. Germline loops: CDR1 SNHLY, CDR2 FYNNEI. The V and J ends lost 4 bases and 0 bases respectively, with 13 bases between them. CDR3: CASSARQVNSNQPQHF. DNA for the CDR3: TGTGCCAGCAGTGCCCGACAGGTCAATAGCAATCAGCCCCAGCATTTT.

V is TRBV19 and J is TRBJ2-1, with D perhaps TRBD2 (5 bases). The CDR3 spans 19 residues. Germline V gene sequence: CDR1 LNHDA, CDR2 SQIVND (reference sequence). Trimming took off 4 bases at V and 0 bases at J, with 22 bases between the two ends. In DNA form, the CDR3 reads TGTGCCAGTAGTACCTACCCCCCACTAGTTACGGGCTCCTACAATGAGCAGTTCTTC. The encoded protein is CASSTYPPLVTGSYNEQFF.

The CDR3 bases are TGCGCCAGCAGCCCACAGGGTATCCGAACAGATACGCAGTATTTT. Amino acids: CASSPQGIRTDTQYF. V gene TRBV4-1 combines with J gene TRBJ2-3; D possibly corresponds to TRBD1 (6 bases). The germline V gene has CDR1 MGHRA and CDR2 YSYEKL. V was clipped by 4 bases and J by 3 bases, with 14 bases between them. This CDR3 contains 15 residues.

The gene calls are TRBV11-2 and TRBJ1-2; TRBD1 might be the D (6 bases). CDR1 and CDR2 (germline): SGHAT, FQNNGV. V was shortened by 1 base and J by 3 bases, with 12 bases between the two germline ends. CDR3 size: 15 residues. The CDR3 DNA is TGTGCCAGCAGCTTAGTCAACAGGGACTACTATGGCTACACCTTC. This translates into CASSLVNRDYYGYTF.

The chain carries TRBV19 and TRBJ2-1, with a weak D call TRBD2 (6 bases). Between the trimmed V and J ends, which lost 3 bases and 0 bases, there was a span of 9 bases. Looked up from germline, CDR1 is LNHDA and CDR2 is SQIVND (reference sequence). The CDR3 is made up of 15 amino acids. The CDR3 nucleotides read TGTGCCAGTAGTATTCCCGGGAGCTCCTACAATGAGCAGTTCTTC. It is translated as CASSIPGSSYNEQFF.

This sequence joins TRBV10-3 and TRBJ2-3; weak D call: TRBD2 (6 bases). Germline loops: CDR1 ENHRY, CDR2 SYGVKD. The CDR3 is 13 residues long. V was cut by 3 bases and J by 4 bases, with 8 bases left in between. CDR3 protein: CAISDREPDTQYF. For the CDR3, the DNA is TGTGCCATCAGTGACCGGGAGCCAGATACGCAGTATTTT.

Only one count was recorded for this clone. The chain recombines TRBV7-9 with TRBJ2-3, with D possibly matching TRBD1 (6 bases). CDR3 size: 14 residues. Germline values: CDR1 SEHNR, CDR2 FQNEAQ (reference sequence). V was shortened by 4 bases and J by 2 bases, with 10 bases between the two germline ends. CDR3 in DNA: TGTGCCAGCAGCTACCGACAGGCCACAGATACGCAGTATTTT. As protein: CASSYRQATDTQYF.

The rearrangement joins TRBV5-6 to TRBJ2-1, with D possibly TRBD2 on 6 matching bases. The germline V gene encodes CDR1 SGHDT and CDR2 YYEEEE. The CDR3 consists of 16 residues. Trimming pared 4 bases from V and 2 bases from J, leaving 16 bases between. The CDR3 is CASSPTTRGPYNEQFF. CDR3 coding DNA: TGTGCCAGCAGCCCCACGACTAGAGGGCCCTACAATGAGCAGTTCTTC.

This chain uses TRBV6-1 with TRBJ1-3, with TRBD1 as a possible D gene (6 bases). CDR3 size: 15 residues. Germline V lookup: CDR1 MNHNS, CDR2 SASEGT. The ends were cut back, 2 bases at V and 2 bases at J, with 10 bases in the middle. CDR3 coding DNA: TGTGCCAGCAGTGAAATGAGGGGGGCTGGAAACACCATATATTTT. Translation gives CASSEMRGAGNTIYF.